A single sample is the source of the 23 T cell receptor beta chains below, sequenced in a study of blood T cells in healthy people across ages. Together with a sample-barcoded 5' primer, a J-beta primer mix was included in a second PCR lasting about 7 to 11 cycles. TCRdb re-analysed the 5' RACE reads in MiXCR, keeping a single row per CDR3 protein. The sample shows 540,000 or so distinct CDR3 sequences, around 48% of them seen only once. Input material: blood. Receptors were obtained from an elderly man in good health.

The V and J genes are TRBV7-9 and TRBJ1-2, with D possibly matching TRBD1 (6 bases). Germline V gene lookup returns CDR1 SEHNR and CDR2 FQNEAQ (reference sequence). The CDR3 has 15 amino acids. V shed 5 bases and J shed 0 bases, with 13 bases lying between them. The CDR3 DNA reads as TGTGCCAGCAGCCCCCGACAGGCTGCTAACTATGGCTACACCTTC. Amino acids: CASSPRQAANYGYTF.

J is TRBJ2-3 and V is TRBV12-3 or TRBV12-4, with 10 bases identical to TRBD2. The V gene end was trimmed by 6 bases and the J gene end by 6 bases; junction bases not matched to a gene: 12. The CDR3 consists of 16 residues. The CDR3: CASSHQREGLRDTQYF. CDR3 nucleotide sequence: TGTGCCAGCAGCCACCAGCGGGAGGGCCTGAGGGATACGCAGTATTTT.

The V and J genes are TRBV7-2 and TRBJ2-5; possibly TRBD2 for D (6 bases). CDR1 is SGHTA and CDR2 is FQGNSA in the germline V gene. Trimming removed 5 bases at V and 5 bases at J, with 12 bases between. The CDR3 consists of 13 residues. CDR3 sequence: CASSKRGKETQYF. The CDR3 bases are TGTGCCAGCAGCAAACGGGGGAAGGAGACCCAGTACTTC.

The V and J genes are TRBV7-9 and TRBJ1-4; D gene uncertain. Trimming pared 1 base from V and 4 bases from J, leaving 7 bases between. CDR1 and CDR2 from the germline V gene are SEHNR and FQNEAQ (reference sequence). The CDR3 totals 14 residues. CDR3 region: CASSLGQSNEKLFF. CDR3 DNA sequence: TGTGCCAGCAGCTTAGGTCAGAGTAATGAAAAACTGTTTTTT.

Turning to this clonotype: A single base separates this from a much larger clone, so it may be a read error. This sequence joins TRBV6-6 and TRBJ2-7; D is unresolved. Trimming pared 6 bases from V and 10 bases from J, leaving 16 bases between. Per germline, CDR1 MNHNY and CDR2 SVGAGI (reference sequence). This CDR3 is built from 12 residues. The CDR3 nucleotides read TGTGCCAGCAGCTCGGCCGACGGAACCCAGTACTTC. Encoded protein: CASSSADGTQYF.

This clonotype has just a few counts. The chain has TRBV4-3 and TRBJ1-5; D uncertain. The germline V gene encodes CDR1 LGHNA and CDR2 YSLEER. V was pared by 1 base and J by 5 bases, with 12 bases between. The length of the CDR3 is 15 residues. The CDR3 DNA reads TGCGCCAGCAGCCAAGTTGTTGGGGTAGATCAGCCCCAGCATTTT. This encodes CASSQVVGVDQPQHF.

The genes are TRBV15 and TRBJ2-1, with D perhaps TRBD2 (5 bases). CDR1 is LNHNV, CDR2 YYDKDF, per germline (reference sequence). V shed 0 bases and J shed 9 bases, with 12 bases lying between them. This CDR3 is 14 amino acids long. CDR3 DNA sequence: TGTGCCACCAGCAGAGATCGGCGGGTAGGTGAGCAGTTCTTC. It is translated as CATSRDRRVGEQFF.

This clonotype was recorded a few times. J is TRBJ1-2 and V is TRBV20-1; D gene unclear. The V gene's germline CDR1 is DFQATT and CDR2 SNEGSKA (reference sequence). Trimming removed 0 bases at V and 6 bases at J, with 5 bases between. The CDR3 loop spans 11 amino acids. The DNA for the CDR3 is TGCAGTGCTAGAGAAGGGAATGGCTACACCTTC. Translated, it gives CSAREGNGYTF.

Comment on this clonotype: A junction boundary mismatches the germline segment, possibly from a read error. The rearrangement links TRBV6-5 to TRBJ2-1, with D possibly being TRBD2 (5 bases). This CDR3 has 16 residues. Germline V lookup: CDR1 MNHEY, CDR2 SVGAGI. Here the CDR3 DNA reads TGTGCCAGCAGTGACTCGAGCGGAACCACGCCGGGGGAGCAGTTCTTC. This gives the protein CASSDSSGTTPGEQFF.

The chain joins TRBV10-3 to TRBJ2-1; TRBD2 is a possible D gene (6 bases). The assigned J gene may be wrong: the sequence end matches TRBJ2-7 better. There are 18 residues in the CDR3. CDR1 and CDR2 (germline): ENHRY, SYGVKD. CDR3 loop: CATGGGGELRISYNEQYF. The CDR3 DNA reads TGTGCCACCGGGGGAGGTGGGGAGTTAAGAATATCCTACAATGAGCAGTACTTC.

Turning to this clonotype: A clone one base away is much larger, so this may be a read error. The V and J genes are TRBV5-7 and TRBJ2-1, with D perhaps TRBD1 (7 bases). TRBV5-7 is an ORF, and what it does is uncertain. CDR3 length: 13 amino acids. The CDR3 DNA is TGTGCCAGCGGCAGGGGGGTACACAATGGGCAGTTCTTC. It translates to CASGRGVHNGQFF.

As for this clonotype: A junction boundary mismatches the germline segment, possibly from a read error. The CDR3 region is CAGSYRRGASEAFF. CDR3 nucleotides: TGTGCCGGCAGTTATAGGCGGGGGGCGTCTGAAGCTTTCTTT. The chain uses TRBV6-5 and TRBJ1-1; D might be TRBD1 (6 bases). The CDR3 consists of 14 residues. Germline lookup yields CDR1 MNHEY and CDR2 SVGAGI.

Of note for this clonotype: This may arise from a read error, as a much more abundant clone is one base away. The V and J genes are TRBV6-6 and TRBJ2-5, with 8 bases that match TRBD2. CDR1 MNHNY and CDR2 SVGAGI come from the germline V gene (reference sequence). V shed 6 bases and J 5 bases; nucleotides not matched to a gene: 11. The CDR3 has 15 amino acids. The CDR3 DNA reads TGTGCCAGCAGAAAACCGGGGGGGGTTTGGGAGACCCAGTACTTC. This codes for CASRKPGGVWETQYF.

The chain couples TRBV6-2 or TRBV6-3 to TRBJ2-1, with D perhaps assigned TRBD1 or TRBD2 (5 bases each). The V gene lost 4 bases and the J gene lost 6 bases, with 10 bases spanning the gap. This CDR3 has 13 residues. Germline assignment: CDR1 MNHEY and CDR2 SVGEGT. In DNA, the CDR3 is TGTGCCAGCAGTTCGGGACGGCCCAATGAGCAGTTCTTC. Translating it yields CASSSGRPNEQFF.

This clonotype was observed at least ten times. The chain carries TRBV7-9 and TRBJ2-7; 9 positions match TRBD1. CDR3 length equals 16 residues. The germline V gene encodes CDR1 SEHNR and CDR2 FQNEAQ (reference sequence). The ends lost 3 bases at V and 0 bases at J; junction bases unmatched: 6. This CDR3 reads CASSFTGQGSSYEQYF. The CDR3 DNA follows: TGTGCCAGCAGCTTCACTGGACAGGGGAGCTCCTACGAGCAGTACTTC.

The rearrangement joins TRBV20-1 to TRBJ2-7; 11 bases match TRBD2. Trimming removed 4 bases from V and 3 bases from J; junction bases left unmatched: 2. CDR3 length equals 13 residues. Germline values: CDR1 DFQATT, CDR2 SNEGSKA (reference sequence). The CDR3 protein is CSAKGLADYEQYF. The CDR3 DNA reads TGCAGTGCTAAGGGACTAGCGGACTACGAGCAGTACTTC.

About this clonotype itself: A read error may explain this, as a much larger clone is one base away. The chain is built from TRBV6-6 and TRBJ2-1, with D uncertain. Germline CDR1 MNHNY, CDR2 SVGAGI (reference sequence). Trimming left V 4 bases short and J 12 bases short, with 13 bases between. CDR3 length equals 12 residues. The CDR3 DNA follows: TGTGCCAGCAGTTCGAGTCGATATGGGCAGTTCTTC. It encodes CASSSSRYGQFF.

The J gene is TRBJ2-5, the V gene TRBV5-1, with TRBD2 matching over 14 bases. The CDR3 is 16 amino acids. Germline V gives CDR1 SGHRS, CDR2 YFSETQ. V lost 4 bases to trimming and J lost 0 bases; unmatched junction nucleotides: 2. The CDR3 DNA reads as TGCGCCAGCAGCCGGACTAGCGGGGGGTACCAAGAGACCCAGTACTTC. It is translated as CASSRTSGGYQETQYF.

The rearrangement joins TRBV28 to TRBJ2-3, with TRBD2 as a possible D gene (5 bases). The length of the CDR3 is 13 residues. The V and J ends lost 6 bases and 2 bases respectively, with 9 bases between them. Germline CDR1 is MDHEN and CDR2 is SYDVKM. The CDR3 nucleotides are TGTGCCAGCAGAGGAGGTTTCACAGATACGCAGTATTTT. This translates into CASRGGFTDTQYF.

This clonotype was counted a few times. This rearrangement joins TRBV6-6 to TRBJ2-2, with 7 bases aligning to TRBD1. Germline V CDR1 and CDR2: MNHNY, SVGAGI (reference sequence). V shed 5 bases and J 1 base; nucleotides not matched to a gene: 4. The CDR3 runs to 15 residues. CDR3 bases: TGTGCCAGCAGTGTGAGGACAGGGAACACCGGGGAGCTGTTTTTT. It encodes CASSVRTGNTGELFF.

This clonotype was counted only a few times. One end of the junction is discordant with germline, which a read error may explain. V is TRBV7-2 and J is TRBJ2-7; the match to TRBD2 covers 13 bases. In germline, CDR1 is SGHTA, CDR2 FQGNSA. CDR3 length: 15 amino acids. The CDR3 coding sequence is TGTGCCAGCAGCTTGGGACTAGCGGGGCCCTACGCGCAGTACTTC. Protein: CASSLGLAGPYAQYF.

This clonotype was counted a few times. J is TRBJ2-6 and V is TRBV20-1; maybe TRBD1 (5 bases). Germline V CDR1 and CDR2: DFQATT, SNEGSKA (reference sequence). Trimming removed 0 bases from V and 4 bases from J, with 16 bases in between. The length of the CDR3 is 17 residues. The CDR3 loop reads CSARDEVAGWGANVLTF. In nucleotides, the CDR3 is TGCAGTGCTAGAGATGAGGTGGCAGGGTGGGGGGCCAACGTCCTGACTTTC.

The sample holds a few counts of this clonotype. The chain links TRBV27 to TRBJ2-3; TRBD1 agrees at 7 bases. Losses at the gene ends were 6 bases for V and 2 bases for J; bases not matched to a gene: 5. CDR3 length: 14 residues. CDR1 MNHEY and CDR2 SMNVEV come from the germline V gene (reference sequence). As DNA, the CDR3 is TGTGCCAGCAGCCGACAGGGTGTCACAGATACGCAGTATTTT. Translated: CASSRQGVTDTQYF.